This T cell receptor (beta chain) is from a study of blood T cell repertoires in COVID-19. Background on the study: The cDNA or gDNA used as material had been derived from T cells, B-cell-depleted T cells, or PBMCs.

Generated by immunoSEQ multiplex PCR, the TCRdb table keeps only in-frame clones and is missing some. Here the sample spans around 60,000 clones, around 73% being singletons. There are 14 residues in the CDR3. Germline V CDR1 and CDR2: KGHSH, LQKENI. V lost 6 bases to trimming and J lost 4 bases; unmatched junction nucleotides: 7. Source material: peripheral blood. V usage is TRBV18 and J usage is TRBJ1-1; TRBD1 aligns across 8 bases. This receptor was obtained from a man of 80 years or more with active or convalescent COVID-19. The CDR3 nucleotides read TGTGCCAGCTCCCGTGACACAGGGGGCACTGAAGCTTTCTTT. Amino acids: CASSRDTGGTEAFF. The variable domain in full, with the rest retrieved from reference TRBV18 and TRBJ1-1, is NAGVMQNPRHLVRRRGQEARLRCSPMKGHSHVYWYRQLPEEGLKFMVYLQKENIIDESGMPKERFSAEFPKEGPSILRIQQVVRGDSAAYFCASSRDTGGTEAFFGQGTRLTVV.